These 11 T cell receptor beta chains originate from one sample sequenced in a study of response to subunit inactivated influenza vaccine. Each CDR3 protein gets one entry after TCRdb re-called the RT-PCR reads with MiXCR. The sample shows 490,000 or so distinct CDR3 sequences, 7.6% of them seen only once. Sequenced material: PBMCs from blood, taken 23 to 25 months after vaccination. All receptors come from a man aged 50-75 years who received an inactivated influenza vaccine.

The genes are TRBV7-9 and TRBJ2-7; the D is unclear. The CDR3 consists of 12 residues. V gave up 5 bases and J gave up 2 bases, with 7 bases separating them. Germline CDR1 SEHNR, CDR2 FQNEAQ (reference sequence). CDR3 region: CASSPDPYEQYF. The CDR3 DNA sequence: TGTGCCAGCAGCCCAGACCCCTACGAGCAGTACTTC.

This clonotype was seen at least ten times. V usage is TRBV12-3 or TRBV12-4 and J usage is TRBJ2-5; D remains ambiguous. The CDR3 runs 13 residues. Trimming took off 5 bases at V and 7 bases at J, with 14 bases between the two ends. The CDR3 nucleotides read TGTGCCAGCAGTCAACACGACGTTGGGACCCAGTACTTC. It specifies CASSQHDVGTQYF.

This clonotype was found a few times. The J gene is TRBJ1-2, the V gene TRBV29-1, with D unclear. Germline values: CDR1 SQVTM, CDR2 ANQGSEA. The V gene lost 1 base and the J gene lost 4 bases, with 7 bases spanning the gap. CDR3 length: 12 amino acids. The CDR3 DNA sequence: TGCAGCGTTGAAGGCTCCGCCTATGGCTACACCTTC. Protein: CSVEGSAYGYTF. The complete variable domain, with remaining parts taken from reference TRBV29-1 and TRBJ1-2, reads SAVISQKPSRDICQRGTSLTIQCQVDSQVTMMFWYRQQPGQSLTLIATANQGSEATYESGFVIDKFPISRPNLTFSTLTVSNMSPEDSSIYLCSVEGSAYGYTFGSGTRLTVV.

This clonotype was counted between two and nine times. The V and J genes are TRBV28 and TRBJ1-2; 7 nucleotides agree with TRBD1. Germline lookup yields CDR1 MDHEN and CDR2 SYDVKM. Trimming took 5 bases from V and 4 from J; bases not matched to a gene: 7. This CDR3 has 14 residues. The CDR3 region is CASSKGTVGYGYTF. CDR3 DNA: TGTGCCAGCAGTAAAGGGACAGTTGGCTATGGCTACACCTTC.

This clonotype has a handful of counts. This chain joins TRBV6-1 and TRBJ2-2; no clear D gene. Germline V lookup: CDR1 MNHNS, CDR2 SASEGT. CDR3 length: 15 amino acids. Trimming removed 7 bases at V and 3 bases at J, with 15 bases between. DNA of the CDR3: TGTGCCAGCAAAACGAGGACCCCCCACACCGGGGAGCTGTTTTTT. Encoded protein: CASKTRTPHTGELFF.

As to this clonotype: At one end, the junction sequence differs from germline, possibly due to a read error. The chain couples TRBV4-2 to TRBJ2-1; D may be TRBD1 (6 bases). Looked up from germline, CDR1 is LGHNA and CDR2 is YNFKEQ. CDR3 length: 11 amino acids. The CDR3 is CAGSQGGEQFF. The CDR3 DNA follows: TGTGCCGGCAGCCAAGGGGGTGAGCAGTTCTTC.

This clonotype was picked up many times. The chain uses TRBV10-3 and TRBJ1-2; no reliable D call. The CDR3 has 13 residues. Germline V lookup: CDR1 ENHRY, CDR2 SYGVKD. The germline V and J ends were trimmed by 4 bases and 1 base, with 7 bases remaining between them. CDR3 amino acids: CAISAASNYGYTF. DNA of the CDR3: TGTGCCATCAGTGCGGCAAGTAACTATGGCTACACCTTC.

The gene calls are TRBV11-2 and TRBJ2-5, with 7 bases fitting TRBD2. The CDR3 is made up of 18 amino acids. Germline CDR1 reads SGHAT; CDR2 reads FQNNGV. J was trimmed by 4 bases and V by 5 bases; bases with no gene match: 19. The CDR3 coding sequence is TGTGCCAGCAGCCCCTACGTTAGGGTCGGGGAGGGCACAGAGACCCAGTACTTC. Protein sequence: CASSPYVRVGEGTETQYF.

This clonotype was observed at least ten times. V is TRBV28 and J is TRBJ2-3, with TRBD2 matching 12 bases. The CDR3 has 18 residues. The V and J ends lost 6 bases and 1 base, in that order; junction bases with no gene match: 11. Germline CDR1 MDHEN, CDR2 SYDVKM. Here the CDR3 reads CASSTLAGGIIGTDTQYF. In DNA form, the CDR3 reads TGTGCCAGCAGCACGCTAGCGGGGGGGATAATAGGCACAGATACGCAGTATTTT. The variable domain in full, with the rest retrieved from reference TRBV28 and TRBJ2-3, is DVKVTQSSRYLVKRTGEKVFLECVQDMDHENMFWYRQDPGLGLRLIYFSYDVKMKEKGDIPEGYSVSREKKERFSLILESASTNQTSMYLCASSTLAGGIIGTDTQYFGPGTRLTVL.

This clonotype was detected a few times. This chain joins TRBV4-3 and TRBJ1-5, with D hard to call. CDR1 and CDR2 (germline): LGHNA, YSLEER. The length of the CDR3 is 16 residues. V lost 0 bases and J 0 bases, leaving 9 bases between the germline ends. The chain's CDR3 is CASSQDSGYSNQPQHF. The DNA for the CDR3 is TGCGCCAGCAGCCAAGATTCGGGGTATAGCAATCAGCCCCAGCATTTT.

J is TRBJ2-1 and V is TRBV5-1; maybe TRBD1 (5 bases). The V end lost 3 bases, the J end lost 4 bases, and 11 bases lay between the germline ends. The CDR3 has 14 amino acids. CDR1 is SGHRS, CDR2 YFSETQ, per germline. The CDR3 is CASSSTVRYNEQFF. CDR3 coding DNA: TGCGCCAGCAGCTCGACAGTAAGATACAATGAGCAGTTCTTC. Based on the CDR3 plus reference TRBV5-1 and TRBJ2-1, the full variable domain is KAGVTQTPRYLIKTRGQQVTLSCSPISGHRSVSWYQQTPGQGLQFLFEYFSETQRNKGNFPGRFSGRQFSNSRSEMNVSTLELGDSALYLCASSSTVRYNEQFFGPGTRLTVL.